This TCR beta chain was documented in a study of T cells in localized non-small cell lung cancer. Study results and limitations: Only one tumor region went through sequencing, so heterogeneity may still be there. Adjacent uninvolved lung tissue had the highest T cell clonality, exceeding tumor. Appearing in adjacent lung were a median about 59 of the top 100 tumor clones.

In the case of this clone: No antigen is known for it.

Here immunoSEQ multiplex PCR was the method, and the copy in TCRdb shows in-frame clones only, minus some. Altogether some 49,000 clones are present, 65% to 90% being singletons, with the ten largest covering roughly 15%. This CDR3 spans 13 amino acids. Deletions cut 4 bases from V and 10 bases from J, with 15 bases between. Germline-derived CDR1 and CDR2 are LGHNT and FRNRAP. The TCR originated in a man between 40 and 75 years old with stage III lung adenocarcinoma. This chain joins TRBV12-5 and TRBJ2-3; no firm D call. This sample comprised peripheral blood mononuclear cells, obtained before any cancer treatment. This CDR3 reads CASGSGPGHSQYF. DNA of the CDR3: TGTGCTAGTGGTTCCGGGCCGGGCCATTCGCAGTATTTT. Drawing the rest from reference TRBV12-5 and TRBJ2-3, the complete variable domain is DARVTQTPRHKVTEMGQEVTMRCQPILGHNTVFWYRQTMMQGLELLAYFRNRAPLDDSGMPKDRFSAEMPDATLATLKIQPSEPRDSAVYFCASGSGPGHSQYFGPGTRLTVL.